This TCR beta chain was identified during a study of beta chain features in type 1 diabetes. As every portion of the isolated RNA was reverse transcribed, the sequencing read expressed TCRB transcripts. Assay used: immunoSEQ multiplex PCR; TCRdb lists only in-frame clones, some missing. Of 150,000 to 170,000 clones listed, around 8.5% were seen once; the top ten hold 0.65%. V was clipped by 5 bases and J by 1 base; unmatched bases: 10. The CDR3 has 16 residues. CDR1 and CDR2 from the germline V gene are SGHAT and FQNNGV. The sequence came from a man aged 18 to 30 in good health. The rearrangement uses TRBV11-2 and TRBJ2-5; 7 bases map to TRBD1. The sequenced sample consisted of central memory CD4+ T cells from blood. CDR3 in DNA: TGTGCCAGCAGCATTACAGGGGCTAGAGTCCAAGAGACCCAGTACTTC. Translation: CASSITGARVQETQYF.